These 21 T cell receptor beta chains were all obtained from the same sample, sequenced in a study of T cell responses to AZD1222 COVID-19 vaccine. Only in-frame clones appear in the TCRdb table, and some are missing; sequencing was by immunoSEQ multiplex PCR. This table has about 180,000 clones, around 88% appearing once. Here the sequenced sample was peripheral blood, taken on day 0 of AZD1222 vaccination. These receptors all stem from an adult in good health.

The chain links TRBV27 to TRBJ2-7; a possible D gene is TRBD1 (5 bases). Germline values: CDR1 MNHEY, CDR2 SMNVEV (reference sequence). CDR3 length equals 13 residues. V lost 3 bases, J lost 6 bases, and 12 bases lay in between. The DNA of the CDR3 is TGTGCCAGCAGTTTGGGGCCCCAGGCCGAGCAGTACTTC. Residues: CASSLGPQAEQYF.

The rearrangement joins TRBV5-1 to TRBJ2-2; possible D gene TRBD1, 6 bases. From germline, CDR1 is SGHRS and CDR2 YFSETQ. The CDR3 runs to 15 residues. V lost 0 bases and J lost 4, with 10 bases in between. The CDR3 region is CASSLEATGTGELFF. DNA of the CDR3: TGCGCCAGCAGCTTGGAAGCGACAGGCACCGGGGAGCTGTTTTTT.

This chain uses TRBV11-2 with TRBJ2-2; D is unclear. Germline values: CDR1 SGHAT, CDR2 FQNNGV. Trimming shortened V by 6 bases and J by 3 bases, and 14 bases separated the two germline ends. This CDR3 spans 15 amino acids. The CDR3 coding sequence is TGTGCCAGCAGTTCGACTGAACTCCACACCGGGGAGCTGTTTTTT. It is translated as CASSSTELHTGELFF.

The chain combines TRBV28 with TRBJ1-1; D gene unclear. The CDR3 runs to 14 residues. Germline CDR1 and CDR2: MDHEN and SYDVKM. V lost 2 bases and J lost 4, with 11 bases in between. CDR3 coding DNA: TGTGCCAGCAGTTTACTACCCCGGGGCACTGAAGCTTTCTTT. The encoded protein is CASSLLPRGTEAFF.

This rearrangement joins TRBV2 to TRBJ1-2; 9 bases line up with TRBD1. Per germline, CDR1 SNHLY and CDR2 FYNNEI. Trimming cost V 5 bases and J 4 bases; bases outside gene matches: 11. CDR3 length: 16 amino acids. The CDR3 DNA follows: TGTGCCAGCAGTACCGGGACAGGGCGTTTCAGCTATGGCTACACCTTC. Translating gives CASSTGTGRFSYGYTF. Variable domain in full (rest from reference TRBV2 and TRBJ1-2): EPEVTQTPSHQVTQMGQEVILRCVPISNHLYFYWYRQILGQKVEFLVSFYNNEISEKSEIFDDQFSVERPDGSNFTLKIRSTKLEDSAMYFCASSTGTGRFSYGYTFGSGTRLTVV.

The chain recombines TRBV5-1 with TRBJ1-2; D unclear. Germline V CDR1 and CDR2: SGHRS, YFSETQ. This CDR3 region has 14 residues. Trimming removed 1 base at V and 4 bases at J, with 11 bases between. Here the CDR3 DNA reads TGCGCCAGCAGCTTGTCCCCAGACTTCTATGGCTACACCTTC. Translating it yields CASSLSPDFYGYTF.

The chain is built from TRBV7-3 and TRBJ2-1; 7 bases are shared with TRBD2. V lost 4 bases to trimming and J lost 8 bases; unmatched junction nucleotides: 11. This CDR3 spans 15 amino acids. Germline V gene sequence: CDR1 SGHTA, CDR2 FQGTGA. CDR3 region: CASSSGTTHFDEQFF. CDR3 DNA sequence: TGTGCCAGCAGCTCGGGGACTACCCACTTCGATGAGCAGTTCTTC.

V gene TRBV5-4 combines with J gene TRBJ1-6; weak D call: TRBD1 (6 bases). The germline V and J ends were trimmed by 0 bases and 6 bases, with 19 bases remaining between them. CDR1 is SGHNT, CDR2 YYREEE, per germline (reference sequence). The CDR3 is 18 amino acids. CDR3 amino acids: CASSLAGGGRPFNSPLHF. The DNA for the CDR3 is TGTGCCAGCAGCTTGGCCGGGGGGGGGCGCCCCTTTAATTCACCCCTCCACTTT. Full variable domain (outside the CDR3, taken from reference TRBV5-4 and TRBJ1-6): ETGVTQSPTHLIKTRGQQVTLRCSSQSGHNTVSWYQQALGQGPQFIFQYYREEENGRGNFPPRFSGLQFPNYSSELNVNALELDDSALYLCASSLAGGGRPFNSPLHFGNGTRLTVT.

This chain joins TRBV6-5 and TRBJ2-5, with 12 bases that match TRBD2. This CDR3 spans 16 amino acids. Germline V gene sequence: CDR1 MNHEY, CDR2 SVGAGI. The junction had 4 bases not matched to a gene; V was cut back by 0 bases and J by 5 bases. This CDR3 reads CASSYSASGRAETQYF. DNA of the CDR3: TGTGCCAGCAGTTACTCGGCTAGCGGGAGGGCCGAGACCCAGTACTTC.

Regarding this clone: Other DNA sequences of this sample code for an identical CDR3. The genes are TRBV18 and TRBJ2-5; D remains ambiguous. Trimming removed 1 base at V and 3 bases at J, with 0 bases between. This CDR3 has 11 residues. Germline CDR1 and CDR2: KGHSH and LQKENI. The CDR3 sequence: CASSPQETQYF. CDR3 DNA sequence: TGTGCCAGCTCACCACAAGAGACCCAGTACTTC.

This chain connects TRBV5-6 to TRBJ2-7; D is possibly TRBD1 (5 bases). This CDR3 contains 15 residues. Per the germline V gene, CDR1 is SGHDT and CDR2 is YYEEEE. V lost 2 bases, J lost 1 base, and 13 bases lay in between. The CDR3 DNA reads TGTGCCAGCAGCTTTTCGACGGCAGGGTCCTACGAGCAGTACTTC. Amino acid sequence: CASSFSTAGSYEQYF.

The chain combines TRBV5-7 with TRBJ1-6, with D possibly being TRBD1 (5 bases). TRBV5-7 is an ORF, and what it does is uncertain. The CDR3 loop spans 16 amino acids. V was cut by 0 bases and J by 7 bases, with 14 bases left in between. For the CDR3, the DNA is TGTGCCAGCAGCTTGGAGACCCGGCGGGACAATTCACCCCTCCACTTT. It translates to CASSLETRRDNSPLHF.

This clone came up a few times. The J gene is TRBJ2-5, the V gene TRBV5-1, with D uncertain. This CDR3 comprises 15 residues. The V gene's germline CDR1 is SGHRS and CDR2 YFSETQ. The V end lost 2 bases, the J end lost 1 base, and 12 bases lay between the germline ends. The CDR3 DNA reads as TGCGCCAGCAGCTTAGGCGGTTCCCTCCAAGAGACCCAGTACTTC. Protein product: CASSLGGSLQETQYF.

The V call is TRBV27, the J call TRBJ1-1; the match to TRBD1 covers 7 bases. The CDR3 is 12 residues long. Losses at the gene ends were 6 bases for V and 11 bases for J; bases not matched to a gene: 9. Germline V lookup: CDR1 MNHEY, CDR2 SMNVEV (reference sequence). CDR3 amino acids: CASSRTGVEAFF. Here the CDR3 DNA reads TGTGCCAGCAGCCGAACAGGGGTGGAGGCTTTCTTT.

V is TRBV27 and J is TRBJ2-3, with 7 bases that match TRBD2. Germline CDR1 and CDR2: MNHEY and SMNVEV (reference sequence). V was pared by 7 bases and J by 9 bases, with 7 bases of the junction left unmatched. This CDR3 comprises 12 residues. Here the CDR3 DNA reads TGTGCCAGCACCCTTCTGGGGGGGACGCAGTATTTT. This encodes CASTLLGGTQYF.

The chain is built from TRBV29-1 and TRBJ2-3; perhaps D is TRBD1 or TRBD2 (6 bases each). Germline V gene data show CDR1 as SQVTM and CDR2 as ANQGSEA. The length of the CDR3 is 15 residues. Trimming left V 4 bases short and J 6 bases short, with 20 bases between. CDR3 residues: CSVGNPGALGDTQYF. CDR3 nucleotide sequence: TGCAGCGTTGGTAACCCGGGGGCCTTGGGGGATACGCAGTATTTT.

CDR3 sequence: CASSLFLAGVSGELFF. The CDR3 nucleotides are TGCGCCAGCAGCTTGTTCCTAGCGGGAGTATCCGGGGAGCTGTTTTTT. V usage is TRBV5-1 and J usage is TRBJ2-2; 10 bases are a match to TRBD2. Germline lookup yields CDR1 SGHRS and CDR2 YFSETQ. The CDR3 sequence is 16 residues long. The V segment lost 1 base and the J segment 6 bases; nucleotides outside the gene matches: 6.

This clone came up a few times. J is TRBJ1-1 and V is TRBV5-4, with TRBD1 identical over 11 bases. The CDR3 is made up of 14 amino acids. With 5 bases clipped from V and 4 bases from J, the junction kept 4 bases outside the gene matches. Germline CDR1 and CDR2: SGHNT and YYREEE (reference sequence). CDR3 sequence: CASRSGTGGTEAFF. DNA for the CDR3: TGTGCCAGCAGGTCCGGGACAGGGGGCACTGAAGCTTTCTTT.

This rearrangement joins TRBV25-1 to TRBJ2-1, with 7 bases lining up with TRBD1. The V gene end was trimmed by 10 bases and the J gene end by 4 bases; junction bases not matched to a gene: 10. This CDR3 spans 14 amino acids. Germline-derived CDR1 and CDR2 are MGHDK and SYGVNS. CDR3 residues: CATLLDRDYNEQFF. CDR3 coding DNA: TGTGCCACCCTGCTAGACAGGGATTACAATGAGCAGTTCTTC.

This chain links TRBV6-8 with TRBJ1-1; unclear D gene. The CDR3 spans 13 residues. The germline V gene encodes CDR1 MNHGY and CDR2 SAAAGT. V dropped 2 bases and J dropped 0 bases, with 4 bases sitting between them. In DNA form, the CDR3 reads TGTGCCAGCAGTTACCACGTGAACACTGAAGCTTTCTTT. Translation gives CASSYHVNTEAFF.

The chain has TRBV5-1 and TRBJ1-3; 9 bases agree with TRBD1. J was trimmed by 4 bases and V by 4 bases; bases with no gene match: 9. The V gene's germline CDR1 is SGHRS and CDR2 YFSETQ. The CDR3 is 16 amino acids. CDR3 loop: CASSLTQGATGNTIYF. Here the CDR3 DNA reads TGCGCCAGCAGCCTCACACAGGGGGCAACAGGAAACACCATATATTTT.